These T cell receptor beta chains were read from a single sample in a study of shared clonotypes between healthy human individuals. Measured with immunoSEQ multiplex PCR; TCRdb has only the in-frame clones, and not every one. Among about 2.1 million clones listed, just over 90% were seen once. The material sequenced was naive CD8+ T cells from PBMCs. Receptors were obtained from a man between 18 and 35 years old in good health. Some clones in this sample may be carry-over from other donors' samples. CDR3s include the opening cysteine and the closing phenylalanine or tryptophan. The D gene is left open where the match is weak.

J | V | D | CDR3 | DNA
TRBJ1-1 | TRBV29-1 | - | CSVDTQGKGAEAFF | TGCAGCGTTGACACACAGGGTAAGGGAGCTGAAGCTTTCTTT
TRBJ1-2 | TRBV27 | TRBD1 | CASSLLTSTGTGDYGYTF | TGTGCCAGCAGTTTATTAACCTCGACCGGGACAGGGGACTATGGCTACACCTTC
TRBJ2-1 | TRBV4-2 | TRBD2 | CASSQVRRTSGRHDNEQFF | TGTGCCAGCAGCCAGGTCCGACGGACTAGCGGGAGACACGACAATGAGCAGTTCTTC
TRBJ1-1 | TRBV28 | - | CASSLFWQKTNTEAFF | TGTGCCAGCAGTTTATTTTGGCAGAAGACGAACACTGAAGCTTTCTTT
TRBJ2-2 | TRBV19 | - | CASSLGFTGELFF | TGTGCCAGTAGTTTGGGGTTCACCGGGGAGCTGTTTTTT
TRBJ2-7 | TRBV27 | - | CASSLARDSRLYEQYF | TGTGCCAGCAGTTTGGCTCGGGACTCCCGACTCTACGAGCAGTACTTC
TRBJ2-7 | TRBV6-1 | TRBD1 | CASSAPRDSLYEQYF | TGTGCCAGCAGTGCACCCCGGGACAGCCTCTACGAGCAGTACTTC
TRBJ2-7 | TRBV7-8 | TRBD1 | CASSFRPGQVDEQYF | TGTGCCAGCAGCTTTAGGCCCGGACAGGTCGACGAGCAGTACTTC
TRBJ2-3 | TRBV5-1 | - | CASSSTGTQITDTQYF | TGCGCCAGCAGTTCTACAGGGACCCAGATCACAGATACGCAGTATTTT
TRBJ2-2 | TRBV7-9 | - | CASRTPNTGELFF | TGTGCCAGCCGGACCCCGAACACCGGGGAGCTGTTTTTT
TRBJ2-2 | TRBV7-7 | - | CASSPRIAGELFF | TGTGCCAGCAGCCCTCGGATTGCCGGGGAGCTGTTTTTT
TRBJ2-1 | TRBV7-3 | TRBD2 | CASSPIGRGSSYNEQFF | TGTGCCAGCAGCCCAATAGGGCGGGGGAGCTCCTACAATGAGCAGTTCTTC